The T cell receptor (beta chain) under discussion was sequenced for a study of shared T cell receptors in the human thymus. The method was immunoSEQ multiplex PCR; TCRdb's version includes in-frame clones alone and lacks a portion of them. This sample has 700,000 or so clones, with approximately 85% found just once. Trimming shortened V by 7 bases and J by 4 bases, and 7 bases separated the two germline ends. The CDR3 covers 11 residues. Germline loops: CDR1 MDHEN, CDR2 SYDVKM. Another study also made use of these data, one on human thymus T cells. That study adds: Highly overlapping thymic repertoires among unrelated individuals were reported in related research.

Source material: thymocytes. This clonotype was obtained from a girl younger than two with a congenital heart defect. This chain joins TRBV28 and TRBJ2-5, with unresolved D. CDR3 sequence (DNA): TGTGCCAGCACCCAACTAGAGACCCAGTACTTC. Its translation: CASTQLETQYF. The whole variable domain, remainder taken from reference TRBV28 and TRBJ2-5, is DVKVTQSSRYLVKRTGEKVFLECVQDMDHENMFWYRQDPGLGLRLIYFSYDVKMKEKGDIPEGYSVSREKKERFSLILESASTNQTSMYLCASTQLETQYFGPGTRLLVL.